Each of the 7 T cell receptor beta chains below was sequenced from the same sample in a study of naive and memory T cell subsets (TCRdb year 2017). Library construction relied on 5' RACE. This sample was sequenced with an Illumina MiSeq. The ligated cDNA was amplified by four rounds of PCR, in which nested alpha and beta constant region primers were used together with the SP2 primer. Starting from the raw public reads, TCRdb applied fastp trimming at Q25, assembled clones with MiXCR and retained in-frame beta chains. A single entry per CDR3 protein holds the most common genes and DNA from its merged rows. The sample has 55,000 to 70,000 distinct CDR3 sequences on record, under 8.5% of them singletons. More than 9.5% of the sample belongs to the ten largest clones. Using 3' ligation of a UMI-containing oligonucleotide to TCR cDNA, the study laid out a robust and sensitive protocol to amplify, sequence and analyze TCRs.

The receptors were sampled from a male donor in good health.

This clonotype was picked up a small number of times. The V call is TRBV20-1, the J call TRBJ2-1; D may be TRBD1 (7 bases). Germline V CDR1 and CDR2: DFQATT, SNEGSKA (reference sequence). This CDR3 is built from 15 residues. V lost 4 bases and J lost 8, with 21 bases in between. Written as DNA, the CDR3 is TGCAGTGCTAAACGCGGGACAGTCGGTAGCGATGAGCAGTTCTTC. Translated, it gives CSAKRGTVGSDEQFF.

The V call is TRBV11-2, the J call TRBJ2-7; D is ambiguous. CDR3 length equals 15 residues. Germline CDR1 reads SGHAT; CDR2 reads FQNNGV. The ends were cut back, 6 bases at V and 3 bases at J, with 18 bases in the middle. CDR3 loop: CASSSYIGQDYEQYF. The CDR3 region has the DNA TGTGCCAGCAGTTCTTACATCGGTCAGGACTACGAGCAGTACTTC. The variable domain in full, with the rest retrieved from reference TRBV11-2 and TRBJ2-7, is EAGVAQSPRYKIIEKRQSVAFWCNPISGHATLYWYQQILGQGPKLLIQFQNNGVVDDSQLPKDRFSAERLKGVDSTLKIQPAKLEDSAVYLCASSSYIGQDYEQYFGPGTRLTVT.

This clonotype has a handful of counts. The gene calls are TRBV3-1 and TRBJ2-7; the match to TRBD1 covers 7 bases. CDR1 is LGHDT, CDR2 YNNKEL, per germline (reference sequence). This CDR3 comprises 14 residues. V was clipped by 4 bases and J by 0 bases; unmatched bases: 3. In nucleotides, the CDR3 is TGTGCCAGCAGCCTCAACAGGGGCTCCTACGAGCAGTACTTC. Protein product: CASSLNRGSYEQYF.

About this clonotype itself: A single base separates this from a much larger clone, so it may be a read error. CDR3 region: CASSQGQVMNTEAFF. The DNA of the CDR3 is TGTGCCAGCAGCCAAGGACAGGTAATGAACACTGAAGCTTTCTTT. The gene calls are TRBV3-1 and TRBJ1-1; possible D gene TRBD1, 6 bases. V lost 1 base and J 0 bases, leaving 9 bases between the germline ends. This CDR3 is built from 15 residues. CDR1 and CDR2 (germline): LGHDT, YNNKEL (reference sequence).

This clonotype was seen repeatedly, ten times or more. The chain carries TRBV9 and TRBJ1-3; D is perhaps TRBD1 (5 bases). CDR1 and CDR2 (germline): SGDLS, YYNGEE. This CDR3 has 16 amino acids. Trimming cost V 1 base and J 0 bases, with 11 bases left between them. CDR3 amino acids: CASSVIKQDSGNTIYF. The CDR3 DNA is TGTGCCAGCAGCGTAATAAAACAGGACTCTGGAAACACCATATATTTT.

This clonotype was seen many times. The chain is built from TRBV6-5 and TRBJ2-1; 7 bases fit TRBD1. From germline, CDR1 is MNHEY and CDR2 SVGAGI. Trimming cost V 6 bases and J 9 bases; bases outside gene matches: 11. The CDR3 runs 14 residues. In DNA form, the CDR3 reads TGTGCCAGCAGCTACGACAGGGAAGGGAGTGAGCAGTTCTTC. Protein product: CASSYDREGSEQFF.

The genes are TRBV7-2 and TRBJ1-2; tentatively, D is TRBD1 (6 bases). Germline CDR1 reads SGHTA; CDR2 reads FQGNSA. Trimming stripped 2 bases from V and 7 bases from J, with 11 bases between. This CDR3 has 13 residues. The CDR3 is CASSLNRVGGYTF. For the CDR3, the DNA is TGTGCCAGCAGCTTAAACAGGGTTGGTGGCTACACCTTC.